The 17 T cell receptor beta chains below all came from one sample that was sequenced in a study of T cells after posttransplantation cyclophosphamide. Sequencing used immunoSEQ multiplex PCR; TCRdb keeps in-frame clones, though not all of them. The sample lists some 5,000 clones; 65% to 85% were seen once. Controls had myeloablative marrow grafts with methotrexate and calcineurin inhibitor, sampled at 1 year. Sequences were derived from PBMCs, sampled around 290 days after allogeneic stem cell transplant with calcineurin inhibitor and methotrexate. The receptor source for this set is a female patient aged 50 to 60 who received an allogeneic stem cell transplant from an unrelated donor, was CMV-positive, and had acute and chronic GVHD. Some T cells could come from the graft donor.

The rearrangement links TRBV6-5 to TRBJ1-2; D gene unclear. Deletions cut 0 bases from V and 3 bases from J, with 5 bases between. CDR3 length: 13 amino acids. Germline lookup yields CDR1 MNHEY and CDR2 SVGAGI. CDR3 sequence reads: CASSYSSYYGYTF. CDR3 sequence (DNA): TGTGCCAGCAGTTACTCTTCGTACTATGGCTACACCTTC.

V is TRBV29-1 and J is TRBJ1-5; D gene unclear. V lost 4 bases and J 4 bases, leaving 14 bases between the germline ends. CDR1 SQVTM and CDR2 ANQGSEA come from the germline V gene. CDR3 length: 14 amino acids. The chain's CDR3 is CSVAEGGPNQPQHF. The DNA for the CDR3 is TGCAGCGTTGCCGAGGGAGGTCCGAATCAGCCCCAGCATTTT.

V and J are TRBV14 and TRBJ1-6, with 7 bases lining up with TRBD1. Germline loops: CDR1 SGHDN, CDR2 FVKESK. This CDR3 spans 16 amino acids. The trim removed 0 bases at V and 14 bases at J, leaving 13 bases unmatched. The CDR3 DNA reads TGTGCCAGCAGCCAAGATCTTGGACAGGCTTCATTGACCCTCCACTTT. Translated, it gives CASSQDLGQASLTLHF.

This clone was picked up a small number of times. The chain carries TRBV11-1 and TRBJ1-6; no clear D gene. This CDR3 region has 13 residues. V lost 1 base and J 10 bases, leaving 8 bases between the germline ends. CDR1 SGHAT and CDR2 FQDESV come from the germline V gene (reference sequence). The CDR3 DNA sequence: TGTGCCAGCAGCTTAGTCCCGGGATCACCCCTCCACTTT. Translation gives CASSLVPGSPLHF.

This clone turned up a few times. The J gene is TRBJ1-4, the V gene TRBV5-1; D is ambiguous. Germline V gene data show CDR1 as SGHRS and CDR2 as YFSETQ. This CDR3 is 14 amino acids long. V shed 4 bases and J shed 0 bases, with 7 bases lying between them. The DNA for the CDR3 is TGCGCCAGCAGCCTGGCATCAACTAATGAAAAACTGTTTTTT. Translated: CASSLASTNEKLFF.

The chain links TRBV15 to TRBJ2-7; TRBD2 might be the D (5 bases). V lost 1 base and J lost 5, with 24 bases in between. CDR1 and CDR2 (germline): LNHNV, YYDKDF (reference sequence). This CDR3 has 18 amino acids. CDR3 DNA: TGTGCCACCAGCAGAGCCTCGGTGTGGCGGGTTAAGAGGGACGAGCAGTACTTC. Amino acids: CATSRASVWRVKRDEQYF.

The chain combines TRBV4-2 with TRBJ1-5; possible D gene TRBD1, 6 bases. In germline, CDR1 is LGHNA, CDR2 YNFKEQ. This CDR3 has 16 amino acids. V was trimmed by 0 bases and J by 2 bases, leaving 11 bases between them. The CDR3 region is CASSQDPGAGNQPQHF. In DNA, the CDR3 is TGTGCCAGCAGCCAAGACCCAGGGGCCGGCAATCAGCCCCAGCATTTT.

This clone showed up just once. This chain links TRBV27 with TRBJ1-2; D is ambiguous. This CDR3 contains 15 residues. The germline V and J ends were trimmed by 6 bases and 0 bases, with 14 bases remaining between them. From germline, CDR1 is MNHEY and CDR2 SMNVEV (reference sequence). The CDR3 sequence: CASSPFQATNYGYTF. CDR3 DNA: TGTGCCAGCAGCCCTTTTCAGGCGACTAACTATGGCTACACCTTC.

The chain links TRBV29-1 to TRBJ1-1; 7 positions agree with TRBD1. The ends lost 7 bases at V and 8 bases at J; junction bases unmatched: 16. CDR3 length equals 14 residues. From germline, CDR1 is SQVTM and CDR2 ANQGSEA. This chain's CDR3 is CSAGRQGGAGEAFF. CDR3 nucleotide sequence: TGCAGCGCGGGAAGACAGGGTGGCGCTGGGGAAGCTTTCTTT.

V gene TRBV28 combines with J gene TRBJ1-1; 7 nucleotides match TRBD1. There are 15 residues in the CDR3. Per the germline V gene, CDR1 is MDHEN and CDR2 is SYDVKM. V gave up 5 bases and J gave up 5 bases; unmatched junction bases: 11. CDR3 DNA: TGTGCCAGCAGTCCGGGCAGATACAGGGGAACTGAAGCTTTCTTT. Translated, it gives CASSPGRYRGTEAFF.

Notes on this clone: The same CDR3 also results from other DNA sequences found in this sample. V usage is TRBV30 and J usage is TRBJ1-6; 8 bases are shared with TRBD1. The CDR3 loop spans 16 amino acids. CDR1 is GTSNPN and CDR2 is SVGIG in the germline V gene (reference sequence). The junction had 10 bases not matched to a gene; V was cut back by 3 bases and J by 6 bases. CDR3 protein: CAWRQGVGTGNSPLHF. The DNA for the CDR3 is TGTGCCTGGAGACAGGGGGTGGGAACTGGTAATTCACCCCTCCACTTT.

The CDR3 reads CASSIDSQGTEQYF. The CDR3 DNA is TGTGCCAGTAGTATAGATTCCCAGGGGACCGAGCAGTACTTC. The chain recombines TRBV19 with TRBJ2-7; tentatively, D is TRBD1 (6 bases). V gave up 0 bases and J gave up 6 bases, with 12 bases separating them. This CDR3 contains 14 residues. CDR1 and CDR2 (germline): LNHDA, SQIVND (reference sequence).

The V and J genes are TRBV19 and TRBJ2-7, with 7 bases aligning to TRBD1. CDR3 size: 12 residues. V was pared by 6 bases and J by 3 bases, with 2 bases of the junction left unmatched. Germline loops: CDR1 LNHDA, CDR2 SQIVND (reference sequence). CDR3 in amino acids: CASSSGGYEQYF. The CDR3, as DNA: TGTGCCAGTAGCTCAGGGGGCTACGAGCAGTACTTC.

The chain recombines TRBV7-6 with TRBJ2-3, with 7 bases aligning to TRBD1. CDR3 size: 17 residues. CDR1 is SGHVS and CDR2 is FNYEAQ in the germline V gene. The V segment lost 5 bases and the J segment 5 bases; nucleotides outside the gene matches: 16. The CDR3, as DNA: TGTGCCAGCAGCCCGCCTTTCGCCCAGACAGGGTTAGATACGCAGTATTTT. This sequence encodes CASSPPFAQTGLDTQYF.

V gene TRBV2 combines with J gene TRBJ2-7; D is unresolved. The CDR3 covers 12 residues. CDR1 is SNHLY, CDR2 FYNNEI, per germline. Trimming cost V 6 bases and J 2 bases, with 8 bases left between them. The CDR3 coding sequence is TGTGCCAGCAGGAACGGTCCCTACGAGCAGTACTTC. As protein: CASRNGPYEQYF. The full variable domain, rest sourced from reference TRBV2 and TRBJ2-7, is EPEVTQTPSHQVTQMGQEVILRCVPISNHLYFYWYRQILGQKVEFLVSFYNNEISEKSEIFDDQFSVERPDGSNFTLKIRSTKLEDSAMYFCASRNGPYEQYFGPGTRLTVT.

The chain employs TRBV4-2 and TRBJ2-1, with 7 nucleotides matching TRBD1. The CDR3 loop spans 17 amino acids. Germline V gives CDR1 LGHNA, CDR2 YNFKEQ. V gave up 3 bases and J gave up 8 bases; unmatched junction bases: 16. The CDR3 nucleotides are TGTGCCAGCAGCCACCGACCCGGGACAGCCTTTACACATGAGCAGTTCTTC. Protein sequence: CASSHRPGTAFTHEQFF.

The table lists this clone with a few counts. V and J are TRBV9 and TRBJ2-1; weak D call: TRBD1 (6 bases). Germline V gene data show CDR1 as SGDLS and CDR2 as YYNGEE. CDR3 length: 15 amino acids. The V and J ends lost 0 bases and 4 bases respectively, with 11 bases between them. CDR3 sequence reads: CASSVERGHYNEQFF. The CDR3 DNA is TGTGCCAGCAGCGTAGAACGGGGACATTACAATGAGCAGTTCTTC.